The 25 T cell receptor beta chains in this list originate from one sample, sequenced in a study of cytotoxic CD8 clonotypes in ibrutinib-treated CLL. Only in-frame clones appear in the TCRdb table, and some are missing; sequencing was by immunoSEQ multiplex PCR. The table has about 200,000 clones, 65% to 80% seen once; the top ten hold about 6.4%. The source was PBMCs, collected after 12 months of ibrutinib treatment. These receptors came from a human donor with chronic lymphocytic leukemia.

This clone was recorded a few times. J is TRBJ2-2 and V is TRBV4-3; TRBD1 might be the D (5 bases). The CDR3 is 15 residues long. Germline CDR1 is LGHNA and CDR2 is YSLEER. V shed 3 bases and J shed 1 base, with 9 bases lying between them. As DNA, the CDR3 is TGCGCCAGCAGCCAGGGGCGGCTGAACACCGGGGAGCTGTTTTTT. Its translation: CASSQGRLNTGELFF.

This clone was seen more than once but under ten times. The chain links TRBV5-1 to TRBJ2-1; D gene ambiguous. V was shortened by 3 bases and J by 4 bases, with 5 bases between the two germline ends. The germline V gene encodes CDR1 SGHRS and CDR2 YFSETQ. The CDR3 is 12 amino acids. CDR3 coding DNA: TGCGCCAGCAGCTCTACTTACAATGAGCAGTTCTTC. Translated: CASSSTYNEQFF.

The chain combines TRBV30 with TRBJ2-3, with 11 nucleotides matching TRBD2. J lost 2 bases, V lost 1 base, and 8 bases had no gene match. Germline V lookup: CDR1 GTSNPN, CDR2 SVGIG (reference sequence). This CDR3 has 17 residues. The CDR3 bases are TGTGCCTGGAGTGACCATTCACTAGCGGGGGTCACAGATACGCAGTATTTT. This encodes CAWSDHSLAGVTDTQYF.

This chain links TRBV5-1 with TRBJ2-1, with 13 bases lining up with TRBD2. Germline-derived CDR1 and CDR2 are SGHRS and YFSETQ. V lost 2 bases and J lost 8; bases outside the gene matches: 4. This CDR3 comprises 15 residues. The chain's CDR3 is CASSLLAGGPDEQFF. The CDR3 DNA reads as TGCGCCAGCAGCTTACTAGCGGGGGGGCCGGATGAGCAGTTCTTC.

A few counts support this clone. This rearrangement joins TRBV2 to TRBJ1-2; perhaps TRBD1 as D (5 bases). CDR3 size: 14 residues. The germline V gene has CDR1 SNHLY and CDR2 FYNNEI. V shed 1 base and J shed 1 base, with 7 bases lying between them. The CDR3 spells CASSEGGSNYGYTF. DNA of the CDR3: TGTGCCAGCAGTGAAGGGGGGAGTAACTATGGCTACACCTTC. The full variable domain, rest sourced from reference TRBV2 and TRBJ1-2, is EPEVTQTPSHQVTQMGQEVILRCVPISNHLYFYWYRQILGQKVEFLVSFYNNEISEKSEIFDDQFSVERPDGSNFTLKIRSTKLEDSAMYFCASSEGGSNYGYTFGSGTRLTVV.

V gene TRBV5-4 combines with J gene TRBJ2-7; D not certain. The CDR3 consists of 18 residues. V was cut by 4 bases and J by 2 bases, with 25 bases left in between. Germline assignment: CDR1 SGHNT and CDR2 YYREEE (reference sequence). The CDR3 DNA sequence: TGTGCCAGCAGCAGCTTGGACCAGACCCTTTTTCATACCTACGAGCAGTACTTC. Its protein is CASSSLDQTLFHTYEQYF.

Here the CDR3 reads CASLREAASGGELFF. CDR3 in DNA: TGTGCCAGCCTGCGGGAGGCAGCGAGTGGCGGGGAGCTGTTTTTT. This chain connects TRBV2 to TRBJ2-2; 8 bases are shared with TRBD2. The V segment lost 8 bases and the J segment 7 bases; nucleotides outside the gene matches: 12. CDR1 and CDR2 from the germline V gene are SNHLY and FYNNEI. There are 15 residues in the CDR3.

V usage is TRBV28 and J usage is TRBJ1-4; no reliable D call. CDR3 length equals 11 residues. Germline V gene sequence: CDR1 MDHEN, CDR2 SYDVKM. V lost 5 bases and J lost 4, with 2 bases in between. CDR3 residues: CASSGNEKLFF. The CDR3 DNA sequence: TGTGCCAGCAGTGGTAATGAAAAACTGTTTTTT.

The chain is built from TRBV18 and TRBJ2-2; 9 bases align to TRBD1. CDR1 KGHSH and CDR2 LQKENI come from the germline V gene. V trimming: 4 bases; J trimming: 5 bases; junction bases outside the gene matches: 11. CDR3 length: 17 residues. The CDR3 loop is CASSQKVGTGSTGELFF. The CDR3 nucleotides are TGTGCCAGCTCACAAAAAGTCGGGACAGGGTCTACCGGGGAGCTGTTTTTT.

V gene TRBV7-3 combines with J gene TRBJ2-3; 14 nucleotides agree with TRBD2. Trimming cost V 1 base and J 3 bases; bases outside gene matches: 9. The CDR3 extends over 19 amino acids. Per the germline V gene, CDR1 is SGHTA and CDR2 is FQGTGA. The CDR3 bases are TGTGCCAGCAGCTTAAAAGCAGGAGGACTAGCGGGAGGAACAGATACGCAGTATTTT. As protein: CASSLKAGGLAGGTDTQYF.

This clone was detected a few times. The chain combines TRBV5-1 with TRBJ1-1, with a possible D match to TRBD1 (6 bases). V dropped 0 bases and J dropped 5 bases, with 17 bases sitting between them. The CDR3 loop spans 16 amino acids. Germline CDR1 SGHRS, CDR2 YFSETQ. The CDR3 region has the DNA TGCGCCAGCAGCTTGGCTTTAGGGGGTGGTGGGACTGAAGCTTTCTTT. Translated: CASSLALGGGGTEAFF.

As DNA, the CDR3 is TGTGCCTGGACCCTAGGTGGGGTGGGAGGGCAGCCCCAGCATTTT. Its translation: CAWTLGGVGGQPQHF. This sequence joins TRBV30 and TRBJ1-5; D gene ambiguous. This CDR3 is 15 amino acids long. V was trimmed by 4 bases and J by 7 bases, leaving 20 bases between them. Germline-derived CDR1 and CDR2 are GTSNPN and SVGIG (reference sequence).

Only a few counts were recorded for this clone. The genes are TRBV4-2 and TRBJ2-1; D not resolved. CDR1 and CDR2 from the germline V gene are LGHNA and YNFKEQ. The CDR3 sequence is 16 residues long. Deletions cut 1 base from V and 1 base from J, with 11 bases between. As DNA, the CDR3 is TGTGCCAGCAGCCAAGGGGCTCCCTCGTCCTACAATGAGCAGTTCTTC. This translates into CASSQGAPSSYNEQFF.

This chain uses TRBV7-6 with TRBJ1-2; 8 nucleotides align to TRBD1. The CDR3 length is 13 residues. V shed 3 bases, J shed 7 bases, and the junction held 4 bases outside the gene matches. CDR1 SGHVS and CDR2 FNYEAQ come from the germline V gene. In DNA form, the CDR3 reads TGTGCCAGCAGCTTGACAGGGGATGGTGGCTACACCTTC. Translated, it gives CASSLTGDGGYTF.

This chain joins TRBV11-2 and TRBJ2-1; 15 nucleotides match TRBD2. The CDR3 covers 16 residues. Trimming took 4 bases from V and 7 from J; bases not matched to a gene: 5. CDR1 and CDR2 from the germline V gene are SGHAT and FQNNGV. In DNA form, the CDR3 reads TGTGCCAGCAGCTACGGGACTAGCGGGAGGTTTAATGAGCAGTTCTTC. This encodes CASSYGTSGRFNEQFF.

V usage is TRBV6-5 and J usage is TRBJ1-1; the match to TRBD1 covers 9 bases. Germline V gene data show CDR1 as MNHEY and CDR2 as SVGAGI. This CDR3 comprises 14 residues. The V gene end was trimmed by 6 bases and the J gene end by 5 bases; junction bases not matched to a gene: 7. CDR3 DNA: TGTGCCAGCAGCCTACAGGGGGCGCGAACTGAAGCTTTCTTT. As protein: CASSLQGARTEAFF.

This clone was counted only a few times. This chain connects TRBV6-5 to TRBJ2-1, with D possibly being TRBD2 (5 bases). V was shortened by 1 base and J by 5 bases, with 6 bases between the two germline ends. Germline loops: CDR1 MNHEY, CDR2 SVGAGI. CDR3 length: 13 residues. Written as DNA, the CDR3 is TGTGCCAGCAGTTACTTCGGGAACAATGAGCAGTTCTTC. The encoded protein is CASSYFGNNEQFF.

The V gene is TRBV4-1, the J gene TRBJ1-4; 9 bases are a match to TRBD1. Germline V gives CDR1 MGHRA, CDR2 YSYEKL. After removal of 0 bases from V and 7 bases from J, the junction contained 9 bases not matched to a gene. The CDR3 consists of 17 residues. CDR3 region: CASSQELGQGFSEKLFF. The CDR3 region has the DNA TGCGCCAGCAGCCAAGAGCTTGGACAGGGGTTCAGTGAAAAACTGTTTTTT.

The chain carries TRBV6-5 and TRBJ2-7; TRBD1 aligns across 11 bases. Trimming at V came to 0 bases and at J to 6 bases, leaving 7 bases not matched to a gene. There are 16 residues in the CDR3. In germline, CDR1 is MNHEY, CDR2 SVGAGI. The CDR3 loop is CASSYSIGTGGREQYF. The CDR3 DNA sequence: TGTGCCAGCAGTTACTCGATCGGGACAGGGGGGCGCGAGCAGTACTTC.

CDR3 residues: CASSPATGTDTQYF. DNA of the CDR3: TGCGCCAGCAGCCCTGCTACCGGCACAGATACGCAGTATTTT. The chain uses TRBV5-1 and TRBJ2-3; no definite D call. The germline V and J ends were trimmed by 4 bases and 1 base, with 10 bases remaining between them. CDR3 length equals 14 residues. CDR1 SGHRS and CDR2 YFSETQ come from the germline V gene.

V usage is TRBV9 and J usage is TRBJ1-4; 10 bases align to TRBD1. Germline loops: CDR1 SGDLS, CDR2 YYNGEE. Trimming cost V 3 bases and J 7 bases; bases outside gene matches: 6. This CDR3 has 15 amino acids. For the CDR3, the DNA is TGTGCCAGCAGCGAGACAGGGGGCGGAGGTGAAAAACTGTTTTTT. The encoded protein is CASSETGGGGEKLFF.

This sequence joins TRBV10-2 and TRBJ1-5; D is possibly TRBD1 (6 bases). The length of the CDR3 is 14 residues. The germline gives CDR1 WSHSY, CDR2 SAAADI. V was clipped by 6 bases and J by 6 bases, with 15 bases between them. The CDR3 coding sequence is TGCGCCAGCAGCGATACAGGGCCCGGTCAGCCCCAGCATTTT. Amino acids: CASSDTGPGQPQHF.

This clone was seen more than once but under ten times. Written as DNA, the CDR3 is TGCGCCAGCACTGGGGGACCCATGAACACTGAAGCTTTCTTT. Protein: CASTGGPMNTEAFF. The chain couples TRBV5-1 to TRBJ1-1; possibly TRBD1 for D (5 bases). CDR3 length equals 14 residues. The V gene's germline CDR1 is SGHRS and CDR2 YFSETQ. Deletions cut 6 bases from V and 0 bases from J, with 12 bases between.

The table lists this clone with a count of one. The CDR3 sequence: CASSGTGNYEQYF. CDR3 nucleotides: TGTGCCAGCAGTGGGACAGGGAACTACGAGCAGTACTTC. The chain combines TRBV2 with TRBJ2-7; 8 nucleotides match TRBD1. The CDR3 totals 13 residues. Unmatched junction bases numbered 2, after V lost 4 bases and J lost 3 bases. Germline V gene data show CDR1 as SNHLY and CDR2 as FYNNEI. Together with reference TRBV2 and TRBJ2-7, the CDR3 gives the full variable domain: EPEVTQTPSHQVTQMGQEVILRCVPISNHLYFYWYRQILGQKVEFLVSFYNNEISEKSEIFDDQFSVERPDGSNFTLKIRSTKLEDSAMYFCASSGTGNYEQYFGPGTRLTVT.

The chain employs TRBV6-1 and TRBJ2-7; 7 positions match TRBD1. Germline CDR1 MNHNS, CDR2 SASEGT. V trimming: 4 bases; J trimming: 2 bases; junction bases outside the gene matches: 2. The CDR3 has 13 amino acids. The CDR3 bases are TGTGCCAGCAGTGTCCAGGGGGCCTACGAGCAGTACTTC. It is translated as CASSVQGAYEQYF.